The next 8 T cell receptor beta chains were all read from a single sample in a study of CD8 T cells in ankylosing spondylitis. TCRdb used MiXCR to reprocess the 5' RACE reads, holding one entry per CDR3 protein. Among just over 150,000 distinct CDR3 sequences, about 18% were seen once, and the ten largest hold about 8%. Sequencing was carried out using blood, either unsorted or a sorted T cell fraction (not recorded which). Receptor source: a male donor with ankylosing spondylitis or in good health (not recorded which).

The chain recombines TRBV27 with TRBJ2-5; D not resolved. This CDR3 has 14 residues. V gave up 2 bases and J gave up 2 bases, with 9 bases separating them. Germline V lookup: CDR1 MNHEY, CDR2 SMNVEV (reference sequence). Here the CDR3 DNA reads TGTGCCAGCAGTTTACAGGACCCTCAAGAGACCCAGTACTTC. It specifies CASSLQDPQETQYF.

At least ten counts were recorded for this clonotype. The CDR3 region has the DNA TGCAGTGCCTCGGACAGGGTTTCTTCAGGGGCTTTCTTT. It is translated as CSASDRVSSGAFF. The chain carries TRBV20-1 and TRBJ1-1; 8 positions agree with TRBD1. Trimming removed 6 bases from V and 11 bases from J; junction bases left unmatched: 14. The CDR3 loop spans 13 amino acids. Germline V gives CDR1 DFQATT, CDR2 SNEGSKA (reference sequence).

This clonotype has a handful of counts. This chain links TRBV20-1 with TRBJ1-6; the match to TRBD1 covers 9 bases. The CDR3 runs to 14 residues. Per the germline V gene, CDR1 is DFQATT and CDR2 is SNEGSKA (reference sequence). The V gene end was trimmed by 3 bases and the J gene end by 10 bases; junction bases not matched to a gene: 7. Here the CDR3 reads CSAREDRGWSPLHF. The CDR3 nucleotides are TGCAGTGCTAGGGAGGACAGGGGTTGGTCACCCCTCCACTTT.

The table lists this clonotype with a few counts. The rearrangement uses TRBV5-4 and TRBJ2-7; TRBD2 agrees at 12 bases. This CDR3 spans 15 amino acids. Germline lookup yields CDR1 SGHNT and CDR2 YYREEE (reference sequence). V lost 4 bases, J lost 0 bases, and 2 bases stayed unmatched. As DNA, the CDR3 is TGTGCCAGCAGCCAACTAGCGGGAGGCTCCTACGAGCAGTACTTC. This codes for CASSQLAGGSYEQYF.

This clonotype was counted ten times or more. The CDR3 loop is CASSSPGGQFTDTQYF. In nucleotides, the CDR3 is TGTGCCAGCAGTTCTCCCGGGGGACAGTTCACAGATACGCAGTATTTT. The chain links TRBV28 to TRBJ2-3; D possibly corresponds to TRBD1 (7 bases). The CDR3 consists of 16 residues. CDR1 and CDR2 from the germline V gene are MDHEN and SYDVKM. V lost 4 bases to trimming and J lost 2 bases, with 16 bases between them.

The chain couples TRBV19 to TRBJ2-5; D unclear. Germline V CDR1 and CDR2: LNHDA, SQIVND (reference sequence). The CDR3 has 11 amino acids. The V end was cut by 7 bases, the J end by 5 bases, with 8 bases between. The CDR3 DNA reads TGTGCCAGTAAGAAGAAGGAGACCCAGTACTTC. Its protein product is CASKKKETQYF. The entire variable domain, with the rest obtained from reference TRBV19 and TRBJ2-5, is as follows: DGGITQSPKYLFRKEGQNVTLSCEQNLNHDAMYWYRQDPGQGLRLIYYSQIVNDFQKGDIAEGYSVSREKKESFPLTVTSAQKNPTAFYLCASKKKETQYFGPGTRLLVL.

This clonotype appeared many times. The V gene is TRBV7-6, the J gene TRBJ1-4; D unclear. Trimming left V 1 base short and J 5 bases short, with 11 bases between. There are 15 residues in the CDR3. Looked up from germline, CDR1 is SGHVS and CDR2 is FNYEAQ. The CDR3 DNA follows: TGTGCCAGCAGCTTAGGCATAAGCGTGAATGAAAAACTGTTTTTT. Protein: CASSLGISVNEKLFF.

The J gene is TRBJ1-6, the V gene TRBV27, with D uncertain. This CDR3 region has 15 residues. Germline CDR1 and CDR2: MNHEY and SMNVEV (reference sequence). Between the trimmed V and J ends, which lost 2 bases and 7 bases, there was a span of 12 bases. The CDR3 loop is CASSLPRTGNSPLHF. CDR3 DNA: TGTGCCAGCAGTTTACCAAGGACGGGGAATTCACCCCTCCACTTT.